The entry below describes one T cell receptor beta chain. Its antigen is as yet unknown. Germline V CDR1 and CDR2: SGHDT, YYEEEE. The CDR3 extends over 16 amino acids. Deletions cut 1 base from V and 0 bases from J, with 10 bases between. The PCR employed 60 Vbeta primers together with 13 Jbeta primers. Some clones are missing from TCRdb's copy, which holds only in-frame ones; the method was immunoSEQ multiplex PCR. Seen here are some 130,000 clones, more than 70% observed once, and the top ten hold approximately 0.93%. These data come from a study of cytomegalovirus exposure and HLA in healthy donors. Study outcomes and limitations: Researchers reported in a later analysis that a missense DCLRE1C variant was tied to TCR beta V- and J-gene trimming. A few V segments could not be told apart, such as TRBV6-2 and TRBV6-3, and were left out.

This chain connects TRBV5-6 to TRBJ2-2; D unresolved. The clonotype comes from a human donor in good health. The sample was PBMCs. The CDR3 protein is CASSLSARANTGELFF. The DNA for the CDR3 is TGTGCCAGCAGCTTGTCTGCTAGAGCGAACACCGGGGAGCTGTTTTTT. The whole variable domain, filled in from reference TRBV5-6 and TRBJ2-2, reads DAGVTQSPTHLIKTRGQQVTLRCSPKSGHDTVSWYQQALGQGPQFIFQYYEEEERQRGNFPDRFSGHQFPNYSSELNVNALLLGDSALYLCASSLSARANTGELFFGEGSRLTVL.